The entry that follows covers one T cell receptor (beta chain) sequence. This clone was seen a single time. It has no known antigen specificity. No much larger clonotype is one base removed from it; base qualities were not supplied. The 90 tumor samples were subjected to high-throughput TCR profiling using ImmunoSEQ. In the original analysis: To measure repertoire diversity, the metrics used were richness (unique productive sequences), clonality, evenness and relatedness, and the Bhattacharyya coefficient was used to assess similarity between samples. A sensitivity analysis excluded TCRs with fewer than two reads and gave consistent conclusions. Drawn from immuneACCESS, this table holds only the in-frame rearrangements with V and J called that TCRdb kept. Clones are partly lost; checked studies trace under half to an unresolved V gene and leave the rest unexplained. D and trimming come from the DNA, and the V and J calls and clone size come from that table. The sample data list around 3,400 clones, and over 65% of these were observed just once. The top ten constitute about 20% of the sample.

The data were obtained in a study of high-grade serous ovarian cancer treatment subgroups (dated by TCRdb to the early 2020s). A note on the overall study: On average, sequencing produced roughly 14,000 reads and under 9,000 unique TCR beta rearrangements for each sample. The 30-patient cohort included around ten patients with no residual disease after primary surgery (R0), around ten excellent NACT responders, and around ten poor NACT responders. Each patient contributed one primary tumor and two metastatic tumor samples, giving about a hundred samples in total. Under a laparoscopic triage algorithm, patients with high-grade serous ovarian cancer were grouped by complete gross resection or by neoadjuvant chemotherapy response, and the study profiled the TCR beta repertoires of these patients.

The germline V gene supplies CDR1 ENHRY and CDR2 SYGVKD. The cysteine opens and the phenylalanine closes a CDR3 of 15 amino acids. Left in the record is the CDR3 DNA by itself, 45 bases read in frame from the first base. Findings and caveats that apply to the study as a whole: Repertoire similarity ranging from roughly 0.095 to 0.8 was observed between tumors from the same patient, whereas almost no similarity was observed between different patients. Bulk tumor TCR sequencing lacked spatial information, limiting insight into HGSC tumor complexity and diversity. TCR repertoire analyses were focused on CDR3, and CDR1 and CDR2 were not analyzed. TCR clonal relatedness correlated positively with neoantigen level and, by trend, with copy number variation and mutation load from whole-genome sequencing.

Tumor samples were obtained before definitive surgery or chemotherapy. Genomic DNA was extracted by the MD Anderson Biospecimen Extraction Resource, and TCR sequencing was done by the MD Anderson Cancer Genomics Laboratory. This receptor was taken from a human donor with high-grade serous ovarian cancer. The specimen was tumor tissue. The chain employs TRBV10-3 and TRBJ2-5; 13 bases in the junction line up with TRBD2. With the DNA end fitting TRBJ2-7 better, the J assignment may be wrong. The CDR3 region reads CATSGTSGKWNEQYF. The sequenced DNA is TGTGCCACTTCCGGGACTAGCGGGAAGTGGAACGAGCAGTACTTC.